These 25 T cell receptor beta chains were all obtained from the same sample, sequenced in a study of cytomegalovirus exposure and HLA in healthy donors. Primers: 60 Vbeta forward and 13 Jbeta reverse. Some clones are missing from TCRdb's copy, which holds only in-frame ones; the method was immunoSEQ multiplex PCR. The data contain about 140,000 clones, 60% to 85% of them singletons. Specimen: PBMCs. The receptors were sampled from a man between 35 and 55 years old in good health and CMV-seronegative.

This chain uses TRBV15 with TRBJ2-7; 7 nucleotides agree with TRBD1. CDR1 is LNHNV and CDR2 is YYDKDF in the germline V gene (reference sequence). The CDR3 extends over 17 amino acids. V was clipped by 5 bases and J by 3 bases; unmatched bases: 16. CDR3 sequence (DNA): TGTGCCACCAGCCCACTGACAGGGACCCTCACCGACTACGAGCAGTACTTC. Translated, it gives CATSPLTGTLTDYEQYF.

The chain carries TRBV29-1 and TRBJ2-1; D is possibly TRBD1 (6 bases). V lost 6 bases, J lost 5 bases, and 11 bases lay in between. Germline V CDR1 and CDR2: SQVTM, ANQGSEA. CDR3 size: 12 residues. In nucleotides, the CDR3 is TGCAGCGTGAACCAGGGGCACAATGAGCAGTTCTTC. Amino acids: CSVNQGHNEQFF.

The rearrangement links TRBV2 to TRBJ1-1, with 8 positions matching TRBD1. V lost 10 bases and J lost 5; bases outside the gene matches: 6. Germline CDR1 and CDR2: SNHLY and FYNNEI. CDR3 length: 12 amino acids. The CDR3 region has the DNA TGTGCCACAGACGACAGGGGAACTGAAGCTTTCTTT. This encodes CATDDRGTEAFF.

V gene TRBV29-1 combines with J gene TRBJ2-5; tentatively, D is TRBD1 (7 bases). The CDR3 length is 15 residues. CDR1 SQVTM and CDR2 ANQGSEA come from the germline V gene. V lost 1 base, J lost 2 bases, and 14 bases lay in between. CDR3 sequence reads: CSVEGGGGIQETQYF. CDR3 DNA: TGCAGCGTTGAAGGAGGAGGGGGCATACAAGAGACCCAGTACTTC.

The V call is TRBV7-9, the J call TRBJ2-5, with a possible D match to TRBD2 (6 bases). Germline CDR1 is SEHNR and CDR2 is FQNEAQ (reference sequence). The CDR3 is made up of 14 amino acids. The V end was cut by 5 bases, the J end by 7 bases, with 17 bases between. The CDR3 bases are TGTGCCAGCAGCCCCGTCCTGGGAGGCGGGACCCAGTACTTC. The encoded protein is CASSPVLGGGTQYF. The full variable domain, completed using reference TRBV7-9 and TRBJ2-5, is DTGVSQNPRHKITKRGQNVTFRCDPISEHNRLYWYRQTLGQGPEFLTYFQNEAQLEKSRLLSDRFSAERPKGSFSTLEIQRTEQGDSAMYLCASSPVLGGGTQYFGPGTRLLVL.

V gene TRBV28 combines with J gene TRBJ2-7, with D perhaps matching TRBD2 (7 bases). Trimming stripped 5 bases from V and 4 bases from J, with 24 bases between. Germline assignment: CDR1 MDHEN and CDR2 SYDVKM. This CDR3 is built from 17 residues. The CDR3 region is CASSPSAHREGLYEQYF. CDR3 bases: TGTGCCAGCAGTCCATCGGCCCACAGGGAGGGGCTGTACGAGCAGTACTTC.

This sequence joins TRBV4-1 and TRBJ2-2; D call uncertain. This CDR3 contains 16 residues. The germline V and J ends were trimmed by 3 bases and 0 bases, with 11 bases remaining between them. In germline, CDR1 is MGHRA, CDR2 YSYEKL. The CDR3 reads CASSHTSRSNTGELFF. CDR3 nucleotide sequence: TGCGCCAGCAGCCACACATCGCGGTCGAACACCGGGGAGCTGTTTTTT.

The chain combines TRBV12-5 with TRBJ1-6; D uncertain. The V end lost 7 bases, the J end lost 0 bases, and 13 bases lay between the germline ends. CDR1 and CDR2 from the germline V gene are LGHNT and FRNRAP. The CDR3 runs 16 residues. The CDR3 DNA sequence: TGTGCTAGTGAAATACCCCCCAGCTCCTATAATTCACCCCTCCACTTT. This gives the protein CASEIPPSSYNSPLHF.

This clone was recorded only once. The rearrangement uses TRBV6-6 and TRBJ1-4; D unclear. The CDR3 spans 14 residues. CDR1 and CDR2 from the germline V gene are MNHNY and SVGAGI (reference sequence). The V gene lost 6 bases and the J gene lost 13 bases, with 21 bases spanning the gap. The CDR3: CASSPGEGPPRLFF. The CDR3 region has the DNA TGTGCCAGCAGCCCTGGCGAGGGCCCGCCTCGACTGTTTTTT.

The gene calls are TRBV6-6 and TRBJ2-3; D is unresolved. From germline, CDR1 is MNHNY and CDR2 SVGAGI (reference sequence). V was shortened by 0 bases and J by 0 bases, with 10 bases between the two germline ends. This CDR3 is built from 16 residues. CDR3 sequence (DNA): TGTGCCAGCAGTTACTCGAACTTCCCGAGCACAGATACGCAGTATTTT. Translation gives CASSYSNFPSTDTQYF.

This clone came up a few times. This chain uses TRBV6-5 with TRBJ2-1; D may be TRBD2 (5 bases). The CDR3 is 15 residues long. Trimming shortened V by 0 bases and J by 5 bases, and 11 bases separated the two germline ends. The germline gives CDR1 MNHEY, CDR2 SVGAGI. CDR3 loop: CASSYSAGLHNEQFF. CDR3 nucleotide sequence: TGTGCCAGCAGTTACTCTGCGGGCCTCCACAATGAGCAGTTCTTC.

This clone was detected a few times. This chain links TRBV4-3 with TRBJ1-1, with TRBD1 as a possible D gene (6 bases). The germline V gene encodes CDR1 LGHNA and CDR2 YSLEER. Trimming took 0 bases from V and 3 from J, leaving 11 bases between them. The CDR3 has 15 residues. The CDR3 protein is CASSQETGRDTEAFF. CDR3 coding DNA: TGCGCCAGCAGCCAAGAAACAGGGAGGGACACTGAAGCTTTCTTT.

Comments on this clone: The sample carries other DNA sequences with the same CDR3. This sequence joins TRBV5-1 and TRBJ2-3, with D perhaps TRBD2 (6 bases). This CDR3 has 15 amino acids. Germline V gene data show CDR1 as SGHRS and CDR2 as YFSETQ. V was trimmed by 0 bases and J by 0 bases, leaving 8 bases between them. In DNA form, the CDR3 reads TGCGCCAGCAGCTTGGGGGGGAGGAGCACAGATACGCAGTATTTT. Amino acids: CASSLGGRSTDTQYF.

V is TRBV5-1 and J is TRBJ1-2; 8 nucleotides align to TRBD1. J was trimmed by 6 bases and V by 7 bases; bases with no gene match: 5. From germline, CDR1 is SGHRS and CDR2 YFSETQ. The CDR3 runs 12 residues. CDR3 protein: CASGQGADGYTF. In DNA, the CDR3 is TGCGCCAGCGGTCAGGGGGCTGATGGCTACACCTTC.

The chain couples TRBV28 to TRBJ1-6; tentative D call: TRBD1 (5 bases). This CDR3 has 14 amino acids. Germline-derived CDR1 and CDR2 are MDHEN and SYDVKM. Trimming removed 3 bases at V and 10 bases at J, with 13 bases between. Here the CDR3 DNA reads TGTGCCAGCAGTTTTTCAGGGCGGGGGTCACCCCTCCACTTT. Its translation: CASSFSGRGSPLHF.

V gene TRBV30 combines with J gene TRBJ2-5; 10 bases map to TRBD1. Trimming cost V 7 bases and J 4 bases; bases outside gene matches: 6. The germline V gene encodes CDR1 GTSNPN and CDR2 SVGIG (reference sequence). The CDR3 has 13 amino acids. For the CDR3, the DNA is TGTGCCTCGGACAGGGGGGTGAGAGAGACCCAGTACTTC. Its translation is CASDRGVRETQYF.

The V call is TRBV30, the J call TRBJ2-3; 8 positions match TRBD2. CDR1 is GTSNPN, CDR2 SVGIG, per germline (reference sequence). The CDR3 contains 15 residues. The junction had 7 bases not matched to a gene; V was cut back by 3 bases and J by 2 bases. CDR3 coding DNA: TGTGCCTGGAGCGGGGGGGACGTCGACACAGATACGCAGTATTTT. It codes for CAWSGGDVDTDTQYF.

The V and J genes are TRBV27 and TRBJ2-3, with D maybe TRBD2 (5 bases). CDR1 is MNHEY and CDR2 is SMNVEV in the germline V gene (reference sequence). The CDR3 is 17 amino acids. Trimming shortened V by 6 bases and J by 2 bases, and 21 bases separated the two germline ends. The CDR3 is CASSGLLGALYTDTQYF. The DNA of the CDR3 is TGTGCCAGCAGCGGTTTGCTGGGAGCGTTATACACAGATACGCAGTATTTT.

Here the CDR3 DNA reads TGTGCCAGCAGTTTTTTGGCTAGCGGGAAAGTTTCGGGAGATACGCAGTATTTT. It yields the protein CASSFLASGKVSGDTQYF. This chain connects TRBV27 to TRBJ2-3; 9 bases are shared with TRBD2. CDR3 length equals 18 residues. The germline V gene has CDR1 MNHEY and CDR2 SMNVEV (reference sequence). V was clipped by 3 bases and J by 5 bases; unmatched bases: 15.

The J gene is TRBJ1-2, the V gene TRBV7-9; maybe TRBD1 (5 bases). The CDR3 runs 15 residues. The germline CDR1 and CDR2 sequences are SEHNR and FQNEAQ (reference sequence). The V end was cut by 2 bases, the J end by 3 bases, with 13 bases between. CDR3 sequence reads: CASSLSSQGDYGYTF. CDR3 bases: TGTGCCAGCAGCTTAAGCAGTCAGGGCGACTATGGCTACACCTTC.

The DNA for the CDR3 is TGTGCCAGTAGTATAAAAGCGGGAGTCTCCTACAATGAGCAGTTCTTC. Translation gives CASSIKAGVSYNEQFF. The rearrangement links TRBV19 to TRBJ2-1, with TRBD2 matching over 8 bases. CDR3 length equals 16 residues. Trimming removed 2 bases from V and 0 bases from J; junction bases left unmatched: 3. The germline V gene encodes CDR1 LNHDA and CDR2 SQIVND (reference sequence).

The gene calls are TRBV5-1 and TRBJ2-3; D remains unclear. The length of the CDR3 is 14 residues. The germline CDR1 and CDR2 sequences are SGHRS and YFSETQ. Trimming pared 0 bases from V and 2 bases from J, leaving 7 bases between. The CDR3, as DNA: TGCGCCAGCAGCTTGGGGGCACCCACAGATACGCAGTATTTT. Its protein product is CASSLGAPTDTQYF.

This clone showed up just a few times. Other DNA sequences from this sample encode an identical CDR3 as well. This chain joins TRBV14 and TRBJ2-7; D gene unclear. The germline V gene has CDR1 SGHDN and CDR2 FVKESK. The length of the CDR3 is 11 residues. Trimming left V 3 bases short and J 4 bases short, with 4 bases between. CDR3 residues: CASSQAYEQYF. The CDR3 DNA reads as TGTGCCAGCAGCCAGGCATACGAGCAGTACTTC.

The chain carries TRBV6-5 and TRBJ1-2, with D possibly being TRBD1 (5 bases). The CDR3 loop spans 14 amino acids. Trimming stripped 6 bases from V and 2 bases from J, with 13 bases between. CDR1 and CDR2 from the germline V gene are MNHEY and SVGAGI. The CDR3 region is CASSLGTSNYGYTF. CDR3 coding DNA: TGTGCCAGCAGCCTCGGGACTTCGAACTATGGCTACACCTTC.

The genes are TRBV9 and TRBJ2-5; 8 bases agree with TRBD2. The last part of the DNA fits TRBJ2-7 better; the J call may be wrong. Germline V gene data show CDR1 as SGDLS and CDR2 as YYNGEE. This CDR3 has 15 residues. CDR3 region: CASSPLAGISYEQYF. The CDR3 nucleotides are TGTGCCAGCAGCCCCTTAGCGGGGATCTCCTACGAGCAGTACTTC.